The T cell receptor (beta chain) described here comes from a study of T-cell reconstitution after alpha-beta-depleted transplantation in children. General observations from the study: T-cell counts and diversity were attributed mostly to newly produced T cells one year after transplant. Several hundred graft clones that had expanded were reportedly the source of alpha-beta T cells about two months after transplant. There were some patients whose high TCRbeta diversity at day 60 came from surviving recipient T cells and thymic progenitors.

CDR1 is LNHNV and CDR2 is YYDKDF in the germline V gene (reference sequence). V was shortened by 1 base and J by 0 bases, with 9 bases between the two germline ends. This CDR3 is 16 amino acids long. As it was prepared, the TCRbeta library received unique molecular identifiers. TCRdb independently ran MiXCR on the PCR reads; one entry per CDR3 protein. The sample has approximately 980,000 distinct CDR3 sequences, around 30% seen once. This clonotype showed up just a few times. Its antigen is still unknown. The receptor comes from a boy under two years old who had a stem cell transplant for SCID, so the T cells may come from the graft donor. The material sequenced was PBMCs, mostly from graft donor cells, taken 360 days after TCRalphabeta/CD19-depleted stem cell transplant. The J gene is TRBJ2-2, the V gene TRBV15; D not resolved. In nucleotides, the CDR3 is TGTGCCACCAGCAGAGTATGGTCTTCGAACACCGGGGAGCTGTTTTTT. It codes for CATSRVWSSNTGELFF.